A single sample gave rise to the 21 T cell receptor beta chains below, sequenced in a study of PD-1 blockade in classical Hodgkin lymphoma. Profiling relied on immunoSEQ multiplex PCR, and the TCRdb table lists in-frame clones only, not all of them. This table holds 40,000 to 50,000 clones, roughly nine tenths found once. Each patient experienced a relapse that followed autologous stem cell transplantation, and brentuximab vedotin exposure varied. The sequencing used peripheral blood mononuclear cells (PBMCs), collected before the second cycle of nivolumab. The origin of the receptors is a human donor with classical Hodgkin lymphoma.

V is TRBV28 and J is TRBJ1-1; the D gene is possibly TRBD1 (6 bases). This CDR3 has 13 amino acids. Trimming shortened V by 6 bases and J by 3 bases, and 11 bases separated the two germline ends. Germline V gene lookup returns CDR1 MDHEN and CDR2 SYDVKM. The CDR3 protein is CASSQDRDTEAFF. As DNA, the CDR3 is TGTGCCAGCAGCCAGGACAGAGACACTGAAGCTTTCTTT.

The rearrangement joins TRBV28 to TRBJ2-7; 12 positions agree with TRBD2. This CDR3 has 17 residues. J gave up 2 bases and V 4 bases, and 9 bases lay outside the gene matches. The germline V gene encodes CDR1 MDHEN and CDR2 SYDVKM. The CDR3 nucleotides are TGTGCCAGCAGTTCTTTTTGGGGACTAGCGGGCACCTACGAGCAGTACTTC. Residues: CASSSFWGLAGTYEQYF.

This clone has a single count. This sequence joins TRBV4-3 and TRBJ1-2, with D perhaps TRBD1 (5 bases). Per germline, CDR1 LGHNA and CDR2 YSLEER. Trimming pared 0 bases from V and 3 bases from J, leaving 11 bases between. The CDR3 is 15 amino acids. The CDR3 region has the DNA TGCGCCAGCAGCCAAGATCGGGGGGGGTACTATGGCTACACCTTC. It encodes CASSQDRGGYYGYTF.

This chain links TRBV10-3 with TRBJ2-7; 9 bases map to TRBD2. V was pared by 4 bases and J by 4 bases, with 5 bases of the junction left unmatched. The length of the CDR3 is 14 residues. Per the germline V gene, CDR1 is ENHRY and CDR2 is SYGVKD. CDR3 sequence reads: CAISGASGTYEQYF. DNA of the CDR3: TGTGCCATCAGTGGGGCTAGCGGGACTTACGAGCAGTACTTC.

The chain has TRBV5-1 and TRBJ2-5, with 13 bases lining up with TRBD2. After removal of 3 bases from V and 4 bases from J, the junction contained 6 bases not matched to a gene. The CDR3 is 16 residues long. CDR1 is SGHRS, CDR2 YFSETQ, per germline. The CDR3 bases are TGCGCCAGCAGCTCACTAGCGGGGGGGCCTGGAGAGACCCAGTACTTC. Its protein is CASSSLAGGPGETQYF.

This clone was counted only a few times. The chain has TRBV7-9 and TRBJ2-1; 7 bases line up with TRBD2. V shed 5 bases and J 4 bases; nucleotides not matched to a gene: 14. This CDR3 region has 17 residues. Looked up from germline, CDR1 is SEHNR and CDR2 is FQNEAQ (reference sequence). CDR3 in amino acids: CASSRPIPGLLYNEQFF. In nucleotides, the CDR3 is TGTGCCAGCAGCCGACCAATCCCGGGACTACTTTACAATGAGCAGTTCTTC.

This clone was picked up one time. The chain carries TRBV28 and TRBJ2-3, with a tentative D call TRBD2 (6 bases). Trimming removed 9 bases from V and 4 bases from J, with 11 bases in between. Germline CDR1 and CDR2: MDHEN and SYDVKM. This CDR3 has 12 residues. The CDR3: CASGTGPDTQYF. CDR3 coding DNA: TGTGCCAGTGGGACTGGGCCAGATACGCAGTATTTT.

The V and J genes are TRBV7-8 and TRBJ1-1; D is undetermined. The germline CDR1 and CDR2 sequences are SGHVS and FQNEAQ. The CDR3 covers 14 residues. Trimming removed 6 bases at V and 7 bases at J, with 18 bases between. CDR3 protein: CASRFARGIGEAFF. CDR3 DNA sequence: TGTGCCAGCAGGTTTGCTCGTGGGATTGGTGAAGCTTTCTTT.

This sequence joins TRBV4-1 and TRBJ2-7; 8 positions agree with TRBD1. Per the germline V gene, CDR1 is MGHRA and CDR2 is YSYEKL. J gave up 7 bases and V 4 bases, and 12 bases lay outside the gene matches. CDR3 size: 15 residues. CDR3 nucleotide sequence: TGCGCCAGCAGCCTAGGACAGGGTACCCTGGGTGAGCAGTACTTC. Translating gives CASSLGQGTLGEQYF.

The V and J genes are TRBV7-3 and TRBJ2-4; 7 positions agree with TRBD1. The CDR3 runs to 13 residues. V lost 5 bases to trimming and J lost 4 bases; unmatched junction nucleotides: 2. Germline loops: CDR1 SGHTA, CDR2 FQGTGA. The CDR3 spells CASSPGQKNIQYF. The CDR3, as DNA: TGTGCCAGCAGCCCGGGACAGAAAAACATTCAGTACTTC.

The rearrangement joins TRBV7-3 to TRBJ2-1; D perhaps matches TRBD2 (6 bases). Germline assignment: CDR1 SGHTA and CDR2 FQGTGA. V dropped 3 bases and J dropped 7 bases, with 16 bases sitting between them. This CDR3 contains 15 residues. In DNA, the CDR3 is TGTGCCAGCAGCTTGTGGGGACGGGGGAGTAATGAGCAGTTCTTC. Translation: CASSLWGRGSNEQFF.

This chain connects TRBV5-5 to TRBJ1-6; D not certain. The V gene's germline CDR1 is SGHKS and CDR2 YYEKEE (reference sequence). The ends were cut back, 3 bases at V and 8 bases at J, with 6 bases in the middle. CDR3 length: 12 amino acids. CDR3 bases: TGTGCCAGCAGCTACGCAGATTCACCCCTCCACTTT. The encoded protein is CASSYADSPLHF.

This chain connects TRBV5-1 to TRBJ1-2; D remains unclear. CDR3 length: 15 residues. Germline V lookup: CDR1 SGHRS, CDR2 YFSETQ. V dropped 7 bases and J dropped 2 bases, with 18 bases sitting between them. CDR3 nucleotide sequence: TGCGCCAGCGCTCAGAGGGCGGGGATGAACTATGGCTACACCTTC. Protein: CASAQRAGMNYGYTF.

J is TRBJ2-5 and V is TRBV5-1, with 10 nucleotides matching TRBD1. Germline V gives CDR1 SGHRS, CDR2 YFSETQ. With V trimmed by 4 bases and J by 5 bases, 8 bases remained unmatched. This CDR3 has 15 amino acids. The CDR3 protein is CASSAPTGGWETQYF. The CDR3 bases are TGCGCCAGCAGCGCCCCGACAGGGGGCTGGGAGACCCAGTACTTC.

The chain carries TRBV19 and TRBJ1-1; no firm D call. CDR3 length: 13 amino acids. CDR1 LNHDA and CDR2 SQIVND come from the germline V gene (reference sequence). V was clipped by 6 bases and J by 0 bases, with 8 bases between them. The CDR3 spells CASSPQMNTEAFF. CDR3 bases: TGTGCCAGTAGCCCCCAAATGAACACTGAAGCTTTCTTT.

The V call is TRBV13, the J call TRBJ1-4; possible D gene TRBD1, 5 bases. Germline V gives CDR1 PRHDT, CDR2 FYEKMQ (reference sequence). The CDR3 extends over 14 amino acids. V was shortened by 2 bases and J by 5 bases, with 9 bases between the two germline ends. The CDR3 sequence is CASSLSGLNEKLFF. The CDR3 DNA is TGTGCCAGCAGCTTATCAGGGTTGAATGAAAAACTGTTTTTT.

The chain is built from TRBV27 and TRBJ2-2; D call uncertain. The CDR3 has 13 amino acids. The ends were cut back, 1 base at V and 6 bases at J, with 6 bases in the middle. The germline V gene has CDR1 MNHEY and CDR2 SMNVEV (reference sequence). The CDR3 is CASSLYGPGELFF. In DNA form, the CDR3 reads TGTGCCAGCAGTTTATATGGCCCCGGGGAGCTGTTTTTT.

The chain uses TRBV9 and TRBJ1-2; tentatively, D is TRBD1 (5 bases). The CDR3 length is 16 residues. CDR1 SGDLS and CDR2 YYNGEE come from the germline V gene. Trimming removed 4 bases at V and 3 bases at J, with 19 bases between. The CDR3, as DNA: TGTGCCAGCAGCCCCCATACGCAGACAGCCGACTATGGCTACACCTTC. Its translation: CASSPHTQTADYGYTF.

This chain connects TRBV5-1 to TRBJ2-7, with 11 bases matching TRBD2. The ends lost 0 bases at V and 5 bases at J; junction bases unmatched: 10. Germline V gene sequence: CDR1 SGHRS, CDR2 YFSETQ. The CDR3 covers 17 residues. CDR3 DNA sequence: TGCGCCAGCAGCTTGGTCGAGTGGGTGACTAGCGGGAACGAGCAGTACTTC. Its translation: CASSLVEWVTSGNEQYF.

V is TRBV25-1 and J is TRBJ2-6; tentatively, D is TRBD1 or TRBD2 (5 bases each). Trimming pared 1 base from V and 0 bases from J, leaving 13 bases between. Germline-derived CDR1 and CDR2 are MGHDK and SYGVNS. The CDR3 sequence is 18 residues long. The CDR3 region has the DNA TGTGCCAGCAGTGAATCGGCAGGGACCGACTCTGGGGCCAACGTCCTGACTTTC. Its protein is CASSESAGTDSGANVLTF.

In regard to this clone: The limits of the CDR3 on the DNA are not certain, so only TCRdb's listed CDR3 is given. The chain couples TRBV5-6 to TRBJ2-7; TRBD1, as called in the table, went unchecked against the DNA. 16 amino acids form the CDR3, both terminal residues included. Germline CDR1 reads SGHDT; CDR2 reads YYEEEE. The CDR3 here is CASSLVSGQGGYEQYF.